This T cell receptor (beta chain) is from a study of blood T cell repertoires in COVID-19. Study summary: The United States, Italy and Spain supplied acute and convalescent COVID-19 samples.

The germline CDR1 and CDR2 sequences are ENHRY and SYGVKD. Trimming stripped 11 bases from V and 5 bases from J, with 27 bases between. The CDR3 spans 16 residues. The data were produced by immunoSEQ multiplex PCR, yet TCRdb's version contains in-frame clones alone and is incomplete. The data show roughly 120,000 clones, over 75% seen once. Sequenced input: peripheral blood. The rearrangement uses TRBV10-3 and TRBJ1-2; a possible D gene is TRBD1 (6 bases). This clonotype originated in a man aged 50 to 59 with acute or convalescent COVID-19. CDR3: CAVLYPRTEGAYGYTF. CDR3 nucleotide sequence: TGTGCCGTGCTTTACCCCCGGACAGAAGGTGCTTATGGCTACACCTTC.